The TCR beta chain described here comes from a study of T-cell memory formation after mild COVID-19. Whole-study findings and limits: Within pre-infection memory, some responding clones were found, suggesting cross-reactive memory joined. Confirmation was lacking for SARS-CoV-2 specificity of second-wave clones that peaked on day 37.

Regarding this clonotype: No antigen is known for it.

The CDR3 is made up of 14 amino acids. The V gene end was trimmed by 7 bases and the J gene end by 8 bases; junction bases not matched to a gene: 10. Germline V gene sequence: CDR1 SEHNR, CDR2 FQNEAQ (reference sequence). TCRdb reprocessed the 5' RACE reads with MiXCR, giving one entry per CDR3 protein. In the table there are hundreds of thousands of distinct CDR3 sequences, about a fifth of which are singletons. This receptor was identified in an adult woman who had mild COVID-19 (a few samples of this study predate the infection). Cell type and time point are not known. The sequenced sample consisted of PBMCs or a T cell subset sorted from them (not recorded which). The chain is built from TRBV7-9 and TRBJ2-1; 8 positions match TRBD2. CDR3 coding DNA: TGTGCCAGCACCCCCGGGGGGGCTTACGATGAGCAGTTCTTC. Translating gives CASTPGGAYDEQFF. Combining the CDR3 with reference TRBV7-9 and TRBJ2-1 gives the whole variable domain DTGVSQNPRHKITKRGQNVTFRCDPISEHNRLYWYRQTLGQGPEFLTYFQNEAQLEKSRLLSDRFSAERPKGSFSTLEIQRTEQGDSAMYLCASTPGGAYDEQFFGPGTRLTVL.